This T cell receptor beta chain was profiled in a study of blood T cell repertoires in COVID-19 (dated by TCRdb to the early 2020s). For the study in its entirety: Samples from collaborators originated in the United States, Italy and Spain and spanned both the acute and convalescent phases of COVID-19. The prospective study material was composed of cDNA or gDNA derived from T cells, B-cell-depleted T cells, or PBMCs. Deeply sampled blood TCRbeta repertoires from subjects exposed to, actively infected with, or recovered from COVID-19 were included in the dataset. The repertoires were released in a freely available public database meant as a resource for research on the immune response to SARS-CoV-2. Samples came from the ongoing ImmuneRACE study (first 160 participants) plus 1,254 subjects from 6 global collaborators. Sample metadata almost always included a de-identified subject ID, COVID-19 status, age in years and sex. Where available, HLA class I and class II types were taken from metadata supplied by the sample provider and were not determined by assay-based typing.

Study-level results and caveats: How much clinical and demographic metadata was included differed by source and by participant, and the metadata was provided uncurated.

This clone occurred a few times. What antigen it recognizes has not been identified. No per-base quality is available; no much larger clone lies one base away. The immunoSEQ Assay, a bias-controlled multiplex PCR, was used to amplify TCRbeta CDR3 regions from genomic DNA. Regarding the original processing steps: Nucleated cell counts per sample were estimated from amplification of reference gene primers within the assay. To quantify the absolute abundance of each unique TCRbeta CDR3 rearrangement, sequence reads were collapsed and filtered. For each sample, productive Simpson clonality was calculated as the square root of Simpson's diversity index over productive rearrangements. This immuneACCESS table, as held by TCRdb, lists in-frame sequences with V and J called but not all clones. Of the missing ones, under half trace to an unresolved V gene in checked studies; the others have no known cause. The DNA was the basis for D and trimming; V, J and clone size are from that table. The sample yields 20,000 to 25,000 clones; approximately 88% were counted once. Of the sample, over 20% is held by the ten largest clones.

Relative to germline, V is 6 bases shorter and J is 7 bases shorter, with 7 bases between their ends. CDR1 MDHEN and CDR2 SYDVKM are derived from the germline V gene. The CDR3 spans 12 residues, from the cysteine through the phenylalanine. Kept here is only the CDR3 DNA, which spans 36 bases and is read in frame from base 1. Whole blood was collected in K2EDTA tubes by collaborating institutions according to the institutions' own protocols. For TCRbeta analysis, collaborators shipped samples in one of three forms: frozen whole blood, isolated PBMCs, or DNA extracted from either of those sample types.

The chain couples TRBV28 to TRBJ1-6; the D gene is unclear. The TCR originated in a man older than 75 with active or convalescent COVID-19. The sample was peripheral blood. CDR3 protein: CASRALNSPLHF. In nucleotide form, the sequence is TGTGCCAGCAGGGCCTTGAATTCACCCCTCCACTTT.